Sequencing of this T cell receptor (beta chain) was carried out in a study of cytomegalovirus exposure and HLA in healthy donors. Study-level results: Analyzed later, most CMV-associated TCR beta chains appeared HLA-restricted.

To note about this clone: Its target is not known.

The primer mix had 60 Vbeta and 13 Jbeta primers. Only in-frame clones appear in the TCRdb table, and some are missing; sequencing was by immunoSEQ multiplex PCR. Seen here are 150,000 to 200,000 clones, over 75% observed once, and the top ten hold 1.5% to 2%. The CDR3 is made up of 18 amino acids. The V gene's germline CDR1 is SGDLS and CDR2 YYNGEE. Trimming took 4 bases from V and 0 from J; bases not matched to a gene: 10. This chain joins TRBV9 and TRBJ2-1; 10 bases are shared with TRBD2. The sample was PBMCs. The receptor was derived from a woman in her 30s in good health and CMV-seronegative. In DNA form, the CDR3 reads TGTGCCAGCAGCCTGGGGTTGGCTAGCGGGGGCTCCTACAATGAGCAGTTCTTC. It yields the protein CASSLGLASGGSYNEQFF.